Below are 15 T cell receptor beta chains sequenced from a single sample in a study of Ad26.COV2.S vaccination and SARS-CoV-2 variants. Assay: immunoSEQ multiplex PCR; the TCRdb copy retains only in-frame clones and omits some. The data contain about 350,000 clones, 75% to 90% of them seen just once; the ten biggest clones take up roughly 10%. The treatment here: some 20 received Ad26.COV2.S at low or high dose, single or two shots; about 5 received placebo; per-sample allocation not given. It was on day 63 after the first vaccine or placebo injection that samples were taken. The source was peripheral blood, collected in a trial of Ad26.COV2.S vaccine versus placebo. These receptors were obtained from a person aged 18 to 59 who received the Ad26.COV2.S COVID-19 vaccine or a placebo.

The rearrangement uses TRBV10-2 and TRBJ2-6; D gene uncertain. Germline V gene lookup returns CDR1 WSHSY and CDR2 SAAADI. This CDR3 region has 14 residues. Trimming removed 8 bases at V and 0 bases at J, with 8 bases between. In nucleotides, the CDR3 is TGCGCCAGCGGCGTCCGCTCTGGGGCCAACGTCCTGACTTTC. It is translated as CASGVRSGANVLTF.

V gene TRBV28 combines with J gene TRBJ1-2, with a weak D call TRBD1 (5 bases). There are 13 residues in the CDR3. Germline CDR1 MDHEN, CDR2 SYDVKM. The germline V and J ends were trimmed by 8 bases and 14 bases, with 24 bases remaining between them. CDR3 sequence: CASGPGTYYGRTF. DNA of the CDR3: TGTGCCAGCGGGCCGGGGACTTACTATGGGAGGACCTTC.

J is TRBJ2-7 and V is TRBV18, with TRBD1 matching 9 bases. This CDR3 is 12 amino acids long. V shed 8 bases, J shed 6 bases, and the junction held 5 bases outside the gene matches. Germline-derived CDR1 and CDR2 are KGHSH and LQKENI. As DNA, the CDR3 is TGTGCCAGCAGAGGACAGGGGTTCGAGCAGTACTTC. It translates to CASRGQGFEQYF.

The CDR3 loop reads CASSLGWQPQETQYF. CDR3 in DNA: TGTGCCAGCAGCTTAGGCTGGCAGCCCCAAGAGACCCAGTACTTC. The chain employs TRBV7-7 and TRBJ2-5; the D is unclear. From germline, CDR1 is SSHAT and CDR2 FNYEAQ (reference sequence). This CDR3 contains 15 residues. V dropped 1 base and J dropped 1 base, with 10 bases sitting between them.

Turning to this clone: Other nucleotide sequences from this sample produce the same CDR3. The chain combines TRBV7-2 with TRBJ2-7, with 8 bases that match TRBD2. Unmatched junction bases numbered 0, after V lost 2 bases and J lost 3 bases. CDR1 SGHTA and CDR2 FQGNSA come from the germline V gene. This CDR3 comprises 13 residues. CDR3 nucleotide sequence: TGTGCCAGCAGCTTAACTAGCGGCTACGAGCAGTACTTC. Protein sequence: CASSLTSGYEQYF.

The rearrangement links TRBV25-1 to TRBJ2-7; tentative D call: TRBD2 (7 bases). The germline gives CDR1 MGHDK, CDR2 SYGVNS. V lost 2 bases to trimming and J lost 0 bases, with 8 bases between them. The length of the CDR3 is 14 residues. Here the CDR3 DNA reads TGTGCCAGCAGTGAAGCGGGGGCCTCCTACGAGCAGTACTTC. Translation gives CASSEAGASYEQYF.

The CDR3 DNA reads as TGTGCCAGCAGCTTGGACCAGACAGTTACCCAGTACTTC. Protein sequence: CASSLDQTVTQYF. This rearrangement joins TRBV5-5 to TRBJ2-5; D is possibly TRBD1 (5 bases). Germline V gene data show CDR1 as SGHKS and CDR2 as YYEKEE (reference sequence). V was shortened by 0 bases and J by 8 bases, with 11 bases between the two germline ends. The CDR3 is 13 residues long.

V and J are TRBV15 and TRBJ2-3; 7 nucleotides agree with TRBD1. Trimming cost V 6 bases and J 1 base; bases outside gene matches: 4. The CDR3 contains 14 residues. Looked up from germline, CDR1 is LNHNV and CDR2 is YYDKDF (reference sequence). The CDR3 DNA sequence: TGTGCCACCAGAGGGGACAGTCGCACAGATACGCAGTATTTT. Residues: CATRGDSRTDTQYF.

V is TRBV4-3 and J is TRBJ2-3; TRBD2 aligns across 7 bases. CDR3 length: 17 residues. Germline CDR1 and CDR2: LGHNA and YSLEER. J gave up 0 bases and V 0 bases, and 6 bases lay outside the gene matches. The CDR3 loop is CASSQEGGRTSTDTQYF. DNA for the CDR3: TGCGCCAGCAGCCAAGAGGGGGGGAGGACTAGCACAGATACGCAGTATTTT.

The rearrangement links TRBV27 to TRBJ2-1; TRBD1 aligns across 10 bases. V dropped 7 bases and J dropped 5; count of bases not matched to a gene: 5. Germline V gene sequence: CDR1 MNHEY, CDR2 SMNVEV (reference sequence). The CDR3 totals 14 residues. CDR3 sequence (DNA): TGTGCCAGCACGTGGACAGGGGGAAACAATGAGCAGTTCTTC. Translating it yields CASTWTGGNNEQFF.

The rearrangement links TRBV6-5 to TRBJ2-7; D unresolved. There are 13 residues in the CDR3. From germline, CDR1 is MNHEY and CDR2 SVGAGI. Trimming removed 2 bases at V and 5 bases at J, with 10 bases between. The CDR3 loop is CASSYAGWNEQYF. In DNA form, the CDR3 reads TGTGCCAGCAGTTACGCCGGTTGGAACGAGCAGTACTTC.

The CDR3 DNA reads TGCGCCAGCAGCTTGGGACAGACCCGCTCCTACGAGCAGTACTTC. This gives the protein CASSLGQTRSYEQYF. The gene calls are TRBV5-1 and TRBJ2-7; weak D call: TRBD1 (5 bases). The germline CDR1 and CDR2 sequences are SGHRS and YFSETQ. Trimming left V 0 bases short and J 0 bases short, with 10 bases between. The CDR3 consists of 15 residues.

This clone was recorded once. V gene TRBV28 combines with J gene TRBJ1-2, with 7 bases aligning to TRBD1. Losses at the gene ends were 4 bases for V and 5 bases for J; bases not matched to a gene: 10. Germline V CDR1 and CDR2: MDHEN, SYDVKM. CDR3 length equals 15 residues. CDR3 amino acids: CASSSPSAGGYGYTF. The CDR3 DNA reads TGTGCCAGCAGTTCACCCTCTGCAGGGGGGTATGGCTACACCTTC.

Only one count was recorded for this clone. The CDR3 coding sequence is TGTGCCAGCAGTCCGGCCCCCCTCCGGCGGGTGGGTGTCGAGCAGTACTTC. This codes for CASSPAPLRRVGVEQYF. V gene TRBV6-6 combines with J gene TRBJ2-7; tentatively, D is TRBD2 (5 bases). This CDR3 has 17 residues. Trimming took 5 bases from V and 6 from J, leaving 26 bases between them. The V gene's germline CDR1 is MNHNY and CDR2 SVGAGI (reference sequence).

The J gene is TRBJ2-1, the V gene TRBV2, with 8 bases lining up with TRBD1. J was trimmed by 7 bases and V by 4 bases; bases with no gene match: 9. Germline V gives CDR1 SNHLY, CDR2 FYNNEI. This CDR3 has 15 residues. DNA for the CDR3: TGTGCCAGCAGTGTGGAGGCACAGGGGGGAAATGAGCAGTTCTTC. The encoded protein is CASSVEAQGGNEQFF.